A single sample is the source of the 26 T cell receptor beta chains below, sequenced in a study of T-cell memory formation after mild COVID-19. From the 5' RACE reads, TCRdb called clonotypes with MiXCR, one entry per CDR3 protein. Altogether hundreds of thousands of distinct CDR3 sequences are present, about 25% being singletons, with the ten largest covering less than 15%. Sequenced sample: PBMCs or a T cell subset sorted from them (not recorded which). These receptors were taken from an adult woman who had mild COVID-19 (a few samples of this study predate the infection). Cell type and time point are not known.

The chain joins TRBV12-3 or TRBV12-4 to TRBJ2-5; D may be TRBD1 (5 bases). Trimming removed 5 bases from V and 2 bases from J, with 9 bases in between. The CDR3 runs to 13 residues. CDR3 nucleotide sequence: TGTGCCAGCAGTAGGGGCTGGCAAGAGACCCAGTACTTC. It codes for CASSRGWQETQYF.

The gene calls are TRBV6-6 and TRBJ1-2; possible D gene TRBD1, 5 bases. Germline V CDR1 and CDR2: MNHNY, SVGAGI (reference sequence). CDR3 length: 13 residues. V lost 5 bases and J lost 4, with 11 bases in between. The CDR3: CASSAGGTYGYTF. The CDR3 DNA follows: TGTGCCAGCAGTGCTGGCGGGACCTATGGCTACACCTTC.

This clonotype was found a few times. The chain combines TRBV7-3 with TRBJ2-6; D uncertain. Germline V gene sequence: CDR1 SGHTA, CDR2 FQGTGA. The CDR3 extends over 14 amino acids. Trimming left V 5 bases short and J 0 bases short, with 5 bases between. The CDR3 sequence: CASSHTSGANVLTF. CDR3 nucleotides: TGTGCCAGCAGCCACACCTCTGGGGCCAACGTCCTGACTTTC.

This clonotype was found a few times. The rearrangement joins TRBV14 to TRBJ2-7; TRBD1 might be the D (5 bases). This CDR3 comprises 13 residues. Trimming stripped 1 base from V and 6 bases from J, with 10 bases between. In germline, CDR1 is SGHDN, CDR2 FVKESK. Here the CDR3 reads CASSQAGLGEQYF. The CDR3 bases are TGTGCCAGCAGCCAAGCAGGGCTTGGCGAGCAGTACTTC.

This rearrangement joins TRBV29-1 to TRBJ1-2; no definite D call. V was pared by 1 base and J by 8 bases, with 14 bases between. The CDR3 loop spans 13 amino acids. The germline CDR1 and CDR2 sequences are SQVTM and ANQGSEA. The CDR3 nucleotides are TGCAGCGTTGAAGGAAGGGCTTTCTACGGCTACACCTTC. Translation: CSVEGRAFYGYTF. The entire variable domain, with the rest obtained from reference TRBV29-1 and TRBJ1-2, is as follows: SAVISQKPSRDICQRGTSLTIQCQVDSQVTMMFWYRQQPGQSLTLIATANQGSEATYESGFVIDKFPISRPNLTFSTLTVSNMSPEDSSIYLCSVEGRAFYGYTFGSGTRLTVV.

This clonotype was seen only a few times. The chain joins TRBV24-1 to TRBJ2-3, with 8 bases that match TRBD1. V shed 4 bases, J shed 6 bases, and the junction held 11 bases outside the gene matches. Germline-derived CDR1 and CDR2 are KGHDR and SFDVKD. This CDR3 is 16 amino acids long. In DNA, the CDR3 is TGTGCCACCAGTGACCCTGGGGGGACAGGCCGGGATACGCAGTATTTT. It translates to CATSDPGGTGRDTQYF.

Only a few counts were recorded for this clonotype. The genes are TRBV5-1 and TRBJ1-1, with 8 positions matching TRBD1. After removal of 0 bases from V and 4 bases from J, the junction contained 8 bases not matched to a gene. Germline assignment: CDR1 SGHRS and CDR2 YFSETQ. CDR3 length equals 16 residues. CDR3 protein: CASSLAGQGLATEAFF. The CDR3 DNA sequence: TGCGCCAGCAGCTTGGCAGGACAGGGCCTAGCCACTGAAGCTTTCTTT.

The rearrangement links TRBV9 to TRBJ2-1; the D call may be TRBD1 or TRBD2 (5 bases each). The CDR3 has 14 residues. V lost 1 base to trimming and J lost 6 bases, with 11 bases between them. Per germline, CDR1 SGDLS and CDR2 YYNGEE. This CDR3 reads CASSVMGEGNEQFF. CDR3 nucleotide sequence: TGTGCCAGCAGCGTAATGGGGGAAGGCAATGAGCAGTTCTTC.

This clonotype has a handful of counts. The J gene is TRBJ2-7, the V gene TRBV29-1, with 8 bases aligning to TRBD1. This CDR3 region has 14 residues. The V gene end was trimmed by 4 bases and the J gene end by 0 bases; junction bases not matched to a gene: 5. Per the germline V gene, CDR1 is SQVTM and CDR2 is ANQGSEA. For the CDR3, the DNA is TGCAGCGTTGGGACAGGGCCAAGCTCCTACGAGCAGTACTTC. It translates to CSVGTGPSSYEQYF.

This rearrangement joins TRBV7-2 to TRBJ2-7; unclear D gene. The CDR3 runs to 13 residues. Between the trimmed V and J ends, which lost 8 bases and 0 bases, there was a span of 11 bases. Germline CDR1 and CDR2: SGHTA and FQGNSA. The CDR3 DNA reads as TGTGCCAGCGGCCGAACATTCTCCTACGAGCAGTACTTC. Its translation: CASGRTFSYEQYF.

The genes are TRBV7-6 and TRBJ2-2; D call uncertain. Germline V gives CDR1 SGHVS, CDR2 FNYEAQ. The V end was cut by 3 bases, the J end by 5 bases, with 16 bases between. The CDR3 covers 16 residues. CDR3 residues: CASSFELPMGTGELFF. The CDR3 DNA reads as TGTGCCAGCAGCTTTGAATTACCCATGGGGACCGGGGAGCTGTTTTTT.

The chain carries TRBV7-6 and TRBJ2-7; D may match TRBD1 or TRBD2 (5 bases each). Germline CDR1 reads SGHVS; CDR2 reads FNYEAQ. Trimming pared 5 bases from V and 7 bases from J, leaving 21 bases between. This CDR3 contains 15 residues. CDR3 DNA sequence: TGTGCCAGCAGCCCAGTCAAGGGACGACTCGCAGAGCAGTACTTC. Translating gives CASSPVKGRLAEQYF.

This clonotype has more than one count but fewer than ten. The rearrangement uses TRBV5-1 and TRBJ2-7; 8 positions match TRBD1. The CDR3 sequence is 15 residues long. Germline trimming cut 4 bases from V and 5 bases from J; bases unmatched to any gene: 11. Looked up from germline, CDR1 is SGHRS and CDR2 is YFSETQ. The CDR3 reads CASSPPPLTGDEQYF. The CDR3 DNA reads TGCGCCAGCAGCCCGCCTCCTTTGACAGGGGACGAGCAGTACTTC.

The table lists this clonotype with a few counts. This chain joins TRBV29-1 and TRBJ2-7; possibly TRBD1 or TRBD2 for D (5 bases each). V was cut by 0 bases and J by 6 bases, with 12 bases left in between. The CDR3 has 13 residues. CDR1 is SQVTM, CDR2 ANQGSEA, per germline. DNA of the CDR3: TGCAGCGTTGAAGAAGGGGACGCGGGCGAGCAGTACTTC. Its protein is CSVEEGDAGEQYF.

The V and J genes are TRBV5-1 and TRBJ2-7, with 7 bases identical to TRBD1. This CDR3 spans 15 amino acids. Germline values: CDR1 SGHRS, CDR2 YFSETQ. V lost 2 bases, J lost 2 bases, and 7 bases stayed unmatched. The CDR3 region has the DNA TGCGCCAGCAGCTTTGACGGGACAGAGGCCTACGAGCAGTACTTC. Protein: CASSFDGTEAYEQYF.

V and J are TRBV3-1 and TRBJ2-5, with 12 positions matching TRBD2. The CDR3 spans 18 residues. The germline CDR1 and CDR2 sequences are LGHDT and YNNKEL (reference sequence). Germline trimming cut 4 bases from V and 4 bases from J; bases unmatched to any gene: 13. This CDR3 is CASSPPSGGVSFGETQYF. CDR3 nucleotide sequence: TGTGCCAGCAGCCCCCCTAGCGGGGGGGTATCTTTTGGAGAGACCCAGTACTTC.

The chain couples TRBV19 to TRBJ1-2; weak D call: TRBD1 (6 bases). CDR3 length: 15 residues. Deletions cut 2 bases from V and 2 bases from J, with 12 bases between. Germline-derived CDR1 and CDR2 are LNHDA and SQIVND (reference sequence). The CDR3: CASSIQGTSNYGYTF. DNA of the CDR3: TGTGCCAGTAGTATACAGGGGACATCCAACTATGGCTACACCTTC.

This clonotype was seen a handful of times. V gene TRBV12-3 or TRBV12-4 combines with J gene TRBJ2-7; possibly TRBD1 for D (6 bases). The CDR3 loop spans 13 amino acids. Trimming pared 2 bases from V and 3 bases from J, leaving 8 bases between. The CDR3 nucleotides are TGTGCCAGCAGTTTACGAGGGGGCTACGAGCAGTACTTC. Protein sequence: CASSLRGGYEQYF.

The chain combines TRBV5-1 with TRBJ2-7, with TRBD1 identical over 7 bases. J gave up 3 bases and V 1 base, and 4 bases lay outside the gene matches. The CDR3 spans 14 residues. Germline-derived CDR1 and CDR2 are SGHRS and YFSETQ. The CDR3 sequence is CASSLRGQNYEQYF. The CDR3 coding sequence is TGCGCCAGCAGCTTGAGGGGACAGAACTACGAGCAGTACTTC.

The V and J genes are TRBV24-1 and TRBJ1-2; D is unclear. V was clipped by 4 bases and J by 5 bases, with 13 bases between them. CDR1 KGHDR and CDR2 SFDVKD come from the germline V gene. This CDR3 has 14 residues. The CDR3 DNA reads TGTGCCACCAGTGACGGCCCACTGAGTTATGGCTACACCTTC. It codes for CATSDGPLSYGYTF.

The chain has TRBV7-9 and TRBJ2-4; D might be TRBD2 (6 bases). Trimming stripped 5 bases from V and 7 bases from J, with 18 bases between. The CDR3 length is 15 residues. The germline CDR1 and CDR2 sequences are SEHNR and FQNEAQ (reference sequence). CDR3 bases: TGTGCCAGCAGCCCCACCGGAGGGGCAGGGAACATTCAGTACTTC. Translation gives CASSPTGGAGNIQYF.

The chain has TRBV7-2 and TRBJ1-2; D gene ambiguous. V lost 5 bases, J lost 2 bases, and 18 bases lay in between. Germline values: CDR1 SGHTA, CDR2 FQGNSA. The CDR3 is made up of 16 amino acids. CDR3 protein: CASSLDPTAGNYGYTF. The CDR3 nucleotides are TGTGCCAGCAGCCTAGACCCGACGGCGGGGAACTATGGCTACACCTTC.

This chain's CDR3 is CASSLAPGFLHEQYF. The CDR3 bases are TGTGCCAGCAGCTTAGCGCCGGGGTTTTTGCACGAGCAGTACTTC. The chain has TRBV7-6 and TRBJ2-7, with D perhaps matching TRBD2 (5 bases). Deletions cut 0 bases from V and 5 bases from J, with 14 bases between. The CDR3 consists of 15 residues. Germline-derived CDR1 and CDR2 are SGHVS and FNYEAQ. Full variable domain (outside the CDR3, taken from reference TRBV7-6 and TRBJ2-7): GAGVSQSPRYKVTKRGQDVALRCDPISGHVSLYWYRQALGQGPEFLTYFNYEAQQDKSGLPNDRFSAERPEGSISTLTIQRTEQRDSAMYRCASSLAPGFLHEQYFGPGTRLTVT.

This rearrangement joins TRBV29-1 to TRBJ2-3; a weak D match, TRBD2 (5 bases). Germline V gives CDR1 SQVTM, CDR2 ANQGSEA. The length of the CDR3 is 14 residues. V lost 5 bases and J 1 base, leaving 13 bases between the germline ends. The CDR3 loop is CSVPRPGGTDTQYF. CDR3 in DNA: TGCAGCGTTCCGCGTCCCGGGGGCACAGATACGCAGTATTTT.

This clonotype was picked up a small number of times. The chain employs TRBV29-1 and TRBJ1-1, with 8 bases lining up with TRBD1. Germline trimming cut 6 bases from V and 0 bases from J; bases unmatched to any gene: 9. Germline CDR1 reads SQVTM; CDR2 reads ANQGSEA. The CDR3 is 15 amino acids. Written as DNA, the CDR3 is TGCAGCGTCATGGGACAGGCGGCCCTGAACACTGAAGCTTTCTTT. It encodes CSVMGQAALNTEAFF.

This clonotype was counted between two and nine times. The rearrangement joins TRBV29-1 to TRBJ1-1, with D tentatively TRBD1 (5 bases). The germline V gene encodes CDR1 SQVTM and CDR2 ANQGSEA. Trimming pared 7 bases from V and 2 bases from J, leaving 14 bases between. CDR3 length equals 13 residues. CDR3: CSARRGGNTEAFF. CDR3 in DNA: TGCAGCGCCCGACGTGGGGGAAACACTGAAGCTTTCTTT.